This passage covers 13 T cell receptor beta chains from one sample sequenced in a study of T-cell reconstitution after alpha-beta-depleted transplantation in children. For TCRbeta, the library was prepared with unique molecular identifiers. TCRdb recomputed calls from the PCR reads with MiXCR, one row per CDR3 protein. The table shows over 550,000 distinct CDR3 sequences, with about 10% occurring only once. This specimen consisted of PBMCs from the stem cell graft donor, obtained from the stem cell graft. The receptors were sampled from a human donor who donated a stem cell graft to a child with acute myeloid leukemia.

This chain uses TRBV30 with TRBJ1-5; D is possibly TRBD1 (6 bases). The CDR3 is 14 amino acids. The germline V gene has CDR1 GTSNPN and CDR2 SVGIG (reference sequence). Trimming stripped 5 bases from V and 0 bases from J, with 11 bases between. This CDR3 reads CAWAPGASNQPQHF. The CDR3, as DNA: TGTGCCTGGGCGCCGGGGGCTAGCAATCAGCCCCAGCATTTT.

This chain joins TRBV20-1 and TRBJ1-5, with TRBD1 identical over 10 bases. The V gene end was trimmed by 5 bases and the J gene end by 7 bases; junction bases not matched to a gene: 11. The CDR3 extends over 15 amino acids. Looked up from germline, CDR1 is DFQATT and CDR2 is SNEGSKA (reference sequence). This chain's CDR3 is CSAQGQGVIQQPQHF. CDR3 in DNA: TGCAGTGCTCAAGGACAGGGGGTAATTCAACAGCCCCAGCATTTT.

The CDR3 nucleotides read TGTGCCAGCAGGAGAGCCGGGACAGGGGGCTTTGAAGCTTTCTTT. Translated, it gives CASRRAGTGGFEAFF. The J gene is TRBJ1-1, the V gene TRBV6-1; the match to TRBD1 covers 12 bases. The junction had 9 bases not matched to a gene; V was cut back by 6 bases and J by 7 bases. The CDR3 totals 15 residues. The germline V gene encodes CDR1 MNHNS and CDR2 SASEGT.

This clonotype was observed many times. The chain is built from TRBV27 and TRBJ2-7; 7 nucleotides match TRBD1. The CDR3 sequence is 13 residues long. Germline CDR1 is MNHEY and CDR2 is SMNVEV (reference sequence). V dropped 6 bases and J dropped 2; count of bases not matched to a gene: 4. The CDR3 here is CASSNRGPYEQYF. The CDR3 bases are TGTGCCAGCAGCAACAGGGGTCCCTACGAGCAGTACTTC.

This clonotype has only a few counts. J is TRBJ2-6 and V is TRBV12-3 or TRBV12-4; D perhaps matches TRBD2 (7 bases). CDR3 length: 17 amino acids. The germline V and J ends were trimmed by 1 base and 2 bases, with 12 bases remaining between them. CDR3 bases: TGTGCCAGCAGTTTAGTCGGGGGGCGCCCTGGGGCCAACGTCCTGACTTTC. Translating gives CASSLVGGRPGANVLTF.

This clonotype was seen ten or more times. The chain recombines TRBV6-1 with TRBJ2-3; 8 positions agree with TRBD2. CDR1 is MNHNS and CDR2 is SASEGT in the germline V gene. The trim removed 7 bases at V and 0 bases at J, leaving 12 bases unmatched. There are 17 residues in the CDR3. The CDR3 sequence is CASTRGGGRSSTDTQYF. DNA of the CDR3: TGTGCCAGCACCCGGGGGGGAGGGCGGTCAAGCACAGATACGCAGTATTTT.

This clonotype was counted a single time. At one end the junction does not follow the germline gene, possibly because of a read error. The chain carries TRBV2 and TRBJ2-7; TRBD2 matches 12 bases. Germline CDR1 is SNHLY and CDR2 is FYNNEI. The CDR3 has 18 amino acids. The CDR3 coding sequence is TGTACCAGCAGCTGGGGGCTAGCGGGAGGGCCAACTTCGCTCGAGCAGTACTTC. It specifies CTSSWGLAGGPTSLEQYF.

The chain couples TRBV3-1 to TRBJ2-1; TRBD2 agrees at 11 bases. Germline values: CDR1 LGHDT, CDR2 YNNKEL (reference sequence). Trimming at V came to 3 bases and at J to 4 bases, leaving 5 bases not matched to a gene. There are 16 residues in the CDR3. CDR3 residues: CASSHGSGRGYNEQFF. DNA of the CDR3: TGTGCCAGCAGCCACGGTAGCGGGAGGGGGTACAATGAGCAGTTCTTC.

The chain employs TRBV27 and TRBJ2-3, with 9 bases lining up with TRBD2. The germline V gene encodes CDR1 MNHEY and CDR2 SMNVEV (reference sequence). J was trimmed by 5 bases and V by 5 bases; bases with no gene match: 11. The CDR3 loop spans 16 amino acids. The CDR3 DNA is TGTGCCAGCAGTGGGACTAGCCCTTCGGCAGGAGATACGCAGTATTTT. Translation gives CASSGTSPSAGDTQYF.

Ten or more counts support this clonotype. The gene calls are TRBV28 and TRBJ2-7; 7 bases match TRBD1. CDR1 is MDHEN, CDR2 SYDVKM, per germline. This CDR3 spans 14 amino acids. With V trimmed by 11 bases and J by 0 bases, 10 bases remained unmatched. The CDR3 spells CASFRQGISYEQYF. The CDR3 nucleotides are TGTGCCTCCTTTAGACAGGGAATCTCCTACGAGCAGTACTTC.

This clonotype was detected many times. The chain joins TRBV5-1 to TRBJ2-1; 11 positions match TRBD2. The length of the CDR3 is 15 residues. In germline, CDR1 is SGHRS, CDR2 YFSETQ. V lost 0 bases, J lost 8 bases, and 4 bases stayed unmatched. The chain's CDR3 is CASSLALAGVDEQFF. The CDR3 nucleotides are TGCGCCAGCAGCTTGGCACTAGCGGGAGTGGATGAGCAGTTCTTC.

This clonotype was counted a few times. The chain links TRBV29-1 to TRBJ1-4; D unresolved. Germline CDR1 SQVTM, CDR2 ANQGSEA. The CDR3 is 15 residues long. V lost 6 bases to trimming and J lost 4 bases, with 18 bases between them. The CDR3 reads CSVRGLLAGNEKLFF. DNA of the CDR3: TGCAGCGTCAGAGGACTCCTCGCGGGTAATGAAAAACTGTTTTTT.

The CDR3 DNA sequence: TGCAGCGTCGACTGGACAGGGGTGGGCCAAAACACCTTC. Amino acid sequence: CSVDWTGVGQNTF. The chain carries TRBV29-1 and TRBJ1-2, with 9 bases lining up with TRBD1. With 6 bases clipped from V and 12 bases from J, the junction kept 14 bases outside the gene matches. The CDR3 extends over 13 amino acids. The germline V gene encodes CDR1 SQVTM and CDR2 ANQGSEA.